This TCR beta chain appears in the sequencing data of a study of type 1 regulatory T cells. Using its own MiXCR run on the reads, TCRdb lists one record per CDR3 protein. This sample yields some 60,000 distinct CDR3 sequences, of which around 62% are seen a single time; less than 2% belongs to the top ten. The CDR3 is made up of 13 amino acids. The germline CDR1 and CDR2 sequences are LGHNT and FRNRAP. Deletions cut 5 bases from V and 2 bases from J, with 10 bases between. Remarks on this clonotype: The target antigen is unknown.

Sequences were obtained from cultured non-Tr1 T cells, either the whole culture or a sorted T cell fraction (not recorded which). The chain uses TRBV12-5 and TRBJ2-7, with a tentative D call TRBD2 (6 bases). The sequence was collected from a human donor in good health. The CDR3: CASGDTSTYEQYF. CDR3 bases: TGTGCTAGTGGTGATACTAGCACCTACGAGCAGTACTTC.